Below, 27 T cell receptor beta chains from the same sample are listed, as sequenced in a study of shared clonotypes between healthy human individuals. CD45RO-negative, CCR7-selected cells formed the naive CD8 fraction, which excluded terminally differentiated effector memory CD45RA+ cells. Repertoires were generated with immunoSEQ multiplex PCR, while TCRdb's copy carries only in-frame clones and drops some. This sample has just over 2,000,000 clones, with about 95% found just once. Sequenced sample: naive CD8+ T cells sorted from blood. The receptors were gathered from a man aged 18 to 29 in good health.

This clone was seen only once. The J gene is TRBJ1-5, the V gene TRBV19; unclear D gene. Per the germline V gene, CDR1 is LNHDA and CDR2 is SQIVND (reference sequence). This CDR3 is built from 14 residues. Trimming stripped 3 bases from V and 4 bases from J, with 10 bases between. The CDR3 is CASSIKGFNQPQHF. The CDR3 nucleotides are TGTGCCAGTAGTATTAAAGGGTTTAATCAGCCCCAGCATTTT.

V and J are TRBV23-1 and TRBJ2-7, with 8 bases aligning to TRBD2. TRBV23-1 is sorted into the ORF group, with uncertain function. Trimming at V came to 9 bases and at J to 0 bases, leaving 10 bases not matched to a gene. This CDR3 has 15 amino acids. CDR3 nucleotide sequence: TGCGCCAGTGCGAATCCACTAGCGGACTCCTACGAGCAGTACTTC. This codes for CASANPLADSYEQYF.

This clone was counted only a few times. V usage is TRBV7-9 and J usage is TRBJ1-1; D not certain. The CDR3 covers 15 residues. Germline values: CDR1 SEHNR, CDR2 FQNEAQ (reference sequence). Trimming removed 1 base at V and 1 base at J, with 10 bases between. The CDR3 bases are TGTGCCAGCAGCTTAGTCCCCAGAGAGAACACTGAAGCTTTCTTT. Protein product: CASSLVPRENTEAFF.

J is TRBJ2-7 and V is TRBV9; 9 bases map to TRBD1. There are 15 residues in the CDR3. Trimming took 0 bases from V and 3 from J; bases not matched to a gene: 4. Germline V gene sequence: CDR1 SGDLS, CDR2 YYNGEE. The CDR3 here is CASSVEAGQGYEQYF. The CDR3 DNA follows: TGTGCCAGCAGCGTAGAGGCGGGACAGGGCTACGAGCAGTACTTC.

The genes are TRBV2 and TRBJ2-3; D is unresolved. The V end was cut by 9 bases, the J end by 0 bases, with 4 bases between. The CDR3 is 11 amino acids. Germline lookup yields CDR1 SNHLY and CDR2 FYNNEI. Here the CDR3 reads CASPSTDTQYF. The CDR3 DNA reads TGTGCCAGTCCAAGCACAGATACGCAGTATTTT. The full variable domain, rest sourced from reference TRBV2 and TRBJ2-3, is EPEVTQTPSHQVTQMGQEVILRCVPISNHLYFYWYRQILGQKVEFLVSFYNNEISEKSEIFDDQFSVERPDGSNFTLKIRSTKLEDSAMYFCASPSTDTQYFGPGTRLTVL.

This clone was seen more than once but under ten times. This chain uses TRBV7-6 with TRBJ2-7; D is ambiguous. The CDR3 contains 12 residues. V shed 5 bases and J shed 6 bases, with 11 bases lying between them. Per germline, CDR1 SGHVS and CDR2 FNYEAQ. This CDR3 reads CASSHNGLEQYF. CDR3 nucleotides: TGTGCCAGCAGCCATAATGGGCTCGAGCAGTACTTC.

V and J are TRBV7-2 and TRBJ2-7; 7 bases match TRBD1. The CDR3 sequence is 13 residues long. CDR1 and CDR2 from the germline V gene are SGHTA and FQGNSA. J was trimmed by 5 bases and V by 1 base; bases with no gene match: 2. The DNA for the CDR3 is TGTGCCAGCAGCTTAGGCAGGGGGAACGAGCAGTACTTC. Translating gives CASSLGRGNEQYF.

The chain is built from TRBV29-1 and TRBJ2-7, with 9 bases fitting TRBD1. The ends lost 6 bases at V and 0 bases at J; junction bases unmatched: 12. Germline V gene sequence: CDR1 SQVTM, CDR2 ANQGSEA. The CDR3 is 16 residues long. DNA for the CDR3: TGCAGCGTCCCGCCCCCGGGACAGGGAATCTCCTACGAGCAGTACTTC. This codes for CSVPPPGQGISYEQYF.

The J gene is TRBJ2-3, the V gene TRBV30; D call uncertain. The CDR3 covers 17 residues. CDR1 and CDR2 (germline): GTSNPN, SVGIG (reference sequence). Deletions cut 0 bases from V and 2 bases from J, with 18 bases between. DNA of the CDR3: TGTGCCTGGAGTGTACCCCCACCACGGGTTGACACAGATACGCAGTATTTT. This encodes CAWSVPPPRVDTDTQYF.

This clone appeared a single time. J is TRBJ2-3 and V is TRBV2; 9 bases match TRBD2. The trim removed 7 bases at V and 4 bases at J, leaving 6 bases unmatched. The V gene's germline CDR1 is SNHLY and CDR2 FYNNEI. The CDR3 is 14 amino acids. CDR3 in amino acids: CASTLIAGADTQYF. CDR3 sequence (DNA): TGTGCCAGCACCCTGATAGCGGGGGCAGATACGCAGTATTTT.

This chain links TRBV11-2 with TRBJ2-2, with 9 bases matching TRBD2. Trimming at V came to 0 bases and at J to 7 bases, leaving 9 bases not matched to a gene. The CDR3 has 17 residues. Per germline, CDR1 SGHAT and CDR2 FQNNGV. The CDR3 spells CASSLDRVAGEIGELFF. The CDR3 DNA reads TGTGCCAGCAGCTTAGATAGGGTAGCGGGGGAGATCGGGGAGCTGTTTTTT. Complete variable domain (other parts from reference TRBV11-2 and TRBJ2-2): EAGVAQSPRYKIIEKRQSVAFWCNPISGHATLYWYQQILGQGPKLLIQFQNNGVVDDSQLPKDRFSAERLKGVDSTLKIQPAKLEDSAVYLCASSLDRVAGEIGELFFGEGSRLTVL.

The chain is built from TRBV2 and TRBJ2-7; the match to TRBD1 covers 9 bases. Trimming at V came to 3 bases and at J to 4 bases, leaving 19 bases not matched to a gene. In germline, CDR1 is SNHLY, CDR2 FYNNEI. This CDR3 contains 19 residues. In DNA, the CDR3 is TGTGCCAGCAGTGACAATGTCGTGTTTATCGGACAGGGGAGATACGAGCAGTACTTC. It encodes CASSDNVVFIGQGRYEQYF. Full variable domain (remainder filled in from reference TRBV2 and TRBJ2-7): EPEVTQTPSHQVTQMGQEVILRCVPISNHLYFYWYRQILGQKVEFLVSFYNNEISEKSEIFDDQFSVERPDGSNFTLKIRSTKLEDSAMYFCASSDNVVFIGQGRYEQYFGPGTRLTVT.

The rearrangement links TRBV5-4 to TRBJ2-5; the D gene is possibly TRBD1 (6 bases). The ends were cut back, 0 bases at V and 3 bases at J, with 12 bases in the middle. Germline CDR1 and CDR2: SGHNT and YYREEE (reference sequence). The CDR3 runs to 15 residues. CDR3 region: CASSLGGGAEETQYF. The CDR3 DNA reads as TGTGCCAGCAGCTTGGGTGGGGGCGCGGAAGAGACCCAGTACTTC.

This clone was recorded once. The V gene is TRBV5-4, the J gene TRBJ2-7, with D possibly being TRBD1 (5 bases). This CDR3 comprises 14 residues. CDR1 is SGHNT, CDR2 YYREEE, per germline (reference sequence). Trimming cost V 5 bases and J 6 bases, with 18 bases left between them. The CDR3 is CASRRTQGSSEQYF. CDR3 sequence (DNA): TGTGCCAGCAGACGAACCCAGGGCTCTAGCGAGCAGTACTTC.

The chain recombines TRBV7-8 with TRBJ2-7; the match to TRBD2 covers 10 bases. CDR1 and CDR2 (germline): SGHVS, FQNEAQ. The CDR3 has 15 amino acids. The trim removed 0 bases at V and 7 bases at J, leaving 6 bases unmatched. The CDR3 protein is CASSLAGASGSEQYF. The DNA for the CDR3 is TGTGCCAGCAGCTTAGCTGGGGCTAGCGGGAGTGAGCAGTACTTC.

The J gene is TRBJ1-1, the V gene TRBV28, with 9 bases fitting TRBD1. This CDR3 spans 15 amino acids. Trimming removed 6 bases from V and 4 bases from J; junction bases left unmatched: 9. CDR1 is MDHEN, CDR2 SYDVKM, per germline. The CDR3 is CASRETGGGVTEAFF. Written as DNA, the CDR3 is TGTGCCAGCAGGGAGACAGGGGGGGGAGTCACTGAAGCTTTCTTT.

The chain is built from TRBV27 and TRBJ1-5; D might be TRBD1 (5 bases). Trimming left V 5 bases short and J 2 bases short, with 16 bases between. The CDR3 consists of 16 residues. In germline, CDR1 is MNHEY, CDR2 SMNVEV (reference sequence). The CDR3 protein is CASSPAARGGNQPQHF. CDR3 in DNA: TGTGCCAGCAGTCCAGCGGCTCGGGGCGGCAATCAGCCCCAGCATTTT.

The V and J genes are TRBV7-9 and TRBJ1-2, with D unclear. The germline CDR1 and CDR2 sequences are SEHNR and FQNEAQ (reference sequence). This CDR3 contains 14 residues. Trimming cost V 1 base and J 1 base, with 7 bases left between them. The DNA of the CDR3 is TGTGCCAGCAGCTTAGATAGGAGTAACTATGGCTACACCTTC. Translated: CASSLDRSNYGYTF.

CDR3 amino acids: CASSLEPGTISSYNSPLHF. DNA for the CDR3: TGTGCCAGCAGCTTAGAACCAGGCACCATCAGCTCCTATAATTCACCCCTCCACTTT. The chain couples TRBV7-2 to TRBJ1-6; no firm D call. The CDR3 has 19 amino acids. The V end lost 1 base, the J end lost 0 bases, and 16 bases lay between the germline ends. Germline lookup yields CDR1 SGHTA and CDR2 FQGNSA. Complete variable domain (other parts from reference TRBV7-2 and TRBJ1-6): GAGVSQSPSNKVTEKGKDVELRCDPISGHTALYWYRQSLGQGLEFLIYFQGNSAPDKSGLPSDRFSAERTGGSVSTLTIQRTQQEDSAVYLCASSLEPGTISSYNSPLHFGNGTRLTVT.

This rearrangement joins TRBV11-2 to TRBJ1-3, with D maybe TRBD1 (6 bases). V shed 5 bases and J shed 0 bases, with 14 bases lying between them. The CDR3 totals 16 residues. Germline V lookup: CDR1 SGHAT, CDR2 FQNNGV. The CDR3 here is CASSLWDIHSGNTIYF. Written as DNA, the CDR3 is TGTGCCAGCAGCCTCTGGGACATACACTCTGGAAACACCATATATTTT.

The V call is TRBV7-2, the J call TRBJ2-5, with 10 bases that match TRBD2. With V trimmed by 2 bases and J by 0 bases, 9 bases remained unmatched. CDR3 size: 18 residues. In germline, CDR1 is SGHTA, CDR2 FQGNSA. The CDR3 coding sequence is TGTGCCAGCAGCTTACCAAAAGGGACTAGCGCGTACCAAGAGACCCAGTACTTC. It codes for CASSLPKGTSAYQETQYF.

This clone occurred once. V is TRBV7-6 and J is TRBJ1-2; D unresolved. Trimming removed 5 bases at V and 5 bases at J, with 18 bases between. Germline lookup yields CDR1 SGHVS and CDR2 FNYEAQ. The CDR3 covers 15 residues. The CDR3 DNA sequence: TGTGCCAGCAGCCAAAGTTACGAAGGGCGTTATGGCTACACCTTC. This codes for CASSQSYEGRYGYTF.

This chain connects TRBV7-9 to TRBJ2-1, with unresolved D. CDR1 is SEHNR and CDR2 is FQNEAQ in the germline V gene (reference sequence). V shed 4 bases and J shed 8 bases, with 9 bases lying between them. CDR3 size: 12 residues. CDR3 protein: CASSSAPDEQFF. CDR3 DNA sequence: TGTGCCAGCAGCTCTGCCCCCGATGAGCAGTTCTTC.

The chain combines TRBV5-6 with TRBJ2-7; D is unclear. Trimming left V 3 bases short and J 2 bases short, with 18 bases between. The CDR3 runs 16 residues. Germline CDR1 reads SGHDT; CDR2 reads YYEEEE. The CDR3 reads CASSSLADGVAYEQYF. CDR3 in DNA: TGTGCCAGCAGCTCTCTGGCCGATGGGGTCGCCTACGAGCAGTACTTC.

This chain joins TRBV13 and TRBJ2-1; D unresolved. CDR3 length: 14 amino acids. Trimming left V 1 base short and J 1 base short, with 5 bases between. Looked up from germline, CDR1 is PRHDT and CDR2 is FYEKMQ (reference sequence). The CDR3 sequence: CASSLVRSYNEQFF. CDR3 coding DNA: TGTGCCAGCAGCTTAGTCCGGTCCTACAATGAGCAGTTCTTC. The complete variable domain, with remaining parts taken from reference TRBV13 and TRBJ2-1, reads AAGVIQSPRHLIKEKRETATLKCYPIPRHDTVYWYQQGPGQDPQFLISFYEKMQSDKGSIPDRFSAQQFSDYHSELNMSSLELGDSALYFCASSLVRSYNEQFFGPGTRLTVL.

CDR3 residues: CASSSGQMNTEAFF. The CDR3 nucleotides read TGTGCCAGCAGCTCGGGACAGATGAACACTGAAGCTTTCTTT. The chain carries TRBV11-2 and TRBJ1-1; 7 nucleotides match TRBD1. The CDR3 has 14 residues. CDR1 and CDR2 (germline): SGHAT, FQNNGV. V lost 4 bases, J lost 0 bases, and 2 bases stayed unmatched.

This clone was observed a handful of times. The chain employs TRBV5-4 and TRBJ1-1; D unclear. CDR3 length: 13 amino acids. Germline-derived CDR1 and CDR2 are SGHNT and YYREEE (reference sequence). V lost 4 bases and J 4 bases, leaving 11 bases between the germline ends. The CDR3 is CASSPPHSTEAFF. In nucleotides, the CDR3 is TGTGCCAGCAGCCCACCCCACAGCACTGAAGCTTTCTTT.